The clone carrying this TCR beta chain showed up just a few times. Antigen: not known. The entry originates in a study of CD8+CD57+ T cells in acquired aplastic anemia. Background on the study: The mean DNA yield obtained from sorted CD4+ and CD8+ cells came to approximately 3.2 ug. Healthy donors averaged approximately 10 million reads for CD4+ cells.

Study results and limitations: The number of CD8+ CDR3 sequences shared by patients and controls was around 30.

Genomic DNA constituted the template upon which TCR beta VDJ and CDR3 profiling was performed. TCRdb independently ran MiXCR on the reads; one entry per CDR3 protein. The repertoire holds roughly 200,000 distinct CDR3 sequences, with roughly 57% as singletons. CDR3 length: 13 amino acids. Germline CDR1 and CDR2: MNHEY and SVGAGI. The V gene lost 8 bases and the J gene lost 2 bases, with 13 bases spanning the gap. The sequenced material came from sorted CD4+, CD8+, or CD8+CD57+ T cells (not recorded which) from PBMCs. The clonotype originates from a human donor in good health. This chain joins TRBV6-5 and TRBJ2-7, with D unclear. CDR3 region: CASAPTQAYEQYF. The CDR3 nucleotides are TGTGCCAGCGCCCCCACCCAAGCCTACGAGCAGTACTTC.